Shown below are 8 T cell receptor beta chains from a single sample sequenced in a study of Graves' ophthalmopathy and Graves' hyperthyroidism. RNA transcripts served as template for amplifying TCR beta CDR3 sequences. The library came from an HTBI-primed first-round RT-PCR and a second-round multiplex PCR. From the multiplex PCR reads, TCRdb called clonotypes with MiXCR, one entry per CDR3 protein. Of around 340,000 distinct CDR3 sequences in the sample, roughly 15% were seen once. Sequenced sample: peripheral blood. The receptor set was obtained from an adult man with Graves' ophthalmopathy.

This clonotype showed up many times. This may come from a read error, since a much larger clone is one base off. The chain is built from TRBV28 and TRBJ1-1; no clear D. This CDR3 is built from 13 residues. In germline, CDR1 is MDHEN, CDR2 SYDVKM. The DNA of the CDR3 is TGTGCCGGCAGGAAGAGGGTCCAGATAGAAGCTTTCTTT. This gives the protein CAGRKRVQIEAFF.

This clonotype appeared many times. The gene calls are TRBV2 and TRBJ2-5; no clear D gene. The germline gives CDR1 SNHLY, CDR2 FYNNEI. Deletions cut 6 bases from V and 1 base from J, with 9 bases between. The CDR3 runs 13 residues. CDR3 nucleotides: TGTGCCAGCAGGGATGGCTTCCAAGAGACCCAGTACTTC. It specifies CASRDGFQETQYF.

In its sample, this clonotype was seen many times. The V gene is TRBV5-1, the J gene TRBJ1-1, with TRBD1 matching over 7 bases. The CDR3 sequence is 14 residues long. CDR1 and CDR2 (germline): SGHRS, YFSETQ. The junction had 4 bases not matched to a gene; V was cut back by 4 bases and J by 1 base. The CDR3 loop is CASSIGTANTEAFF. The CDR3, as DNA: TGCGCCAGCAGCATCGGGACAGCGAACACTGAAGCTTTCTTT.

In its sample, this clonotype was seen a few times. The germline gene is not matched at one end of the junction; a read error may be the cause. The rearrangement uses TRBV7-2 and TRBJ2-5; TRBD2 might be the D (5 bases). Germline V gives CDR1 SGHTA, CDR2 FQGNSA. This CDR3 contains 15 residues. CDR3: CASSLAAHIEKTQYF. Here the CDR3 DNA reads TGTGCCAGCAGCCTAGCTGCTCACATCGAAAAGACCCAGTACTTC.

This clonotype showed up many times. CDR3: CASTLYTGGSYEQYF. CDR3 coding DNA: TGTGCCAGCACACTCTACACAGGGGGAAGTTACGAGCAGTACTTC. The chain is built from TRBV7-9 and TRBJ2-7; 8 bases agree with TRBD1. The CDR3 runs 15 residues. Germline lookup yields CDR1 SEHNR and CDR2 FQNEAQ (reference sequence). V gave up 7 bases and J gave up 4 bases; unmatched junction bases: 12. Full variable domain (outside the CDR3, taken from reference TRBV7-9 and TRBJ2-7): DTGVSQNPRHKITKRGQNVTFRCDPISEHNRLYWYRQTLGQGPEFLTYFQNEAQLEKSRLLSDRFSAERPKGSFSTLEIQRTEQGDSAMYLCASTLYTGGSYEQYFGPGTRLTVT.

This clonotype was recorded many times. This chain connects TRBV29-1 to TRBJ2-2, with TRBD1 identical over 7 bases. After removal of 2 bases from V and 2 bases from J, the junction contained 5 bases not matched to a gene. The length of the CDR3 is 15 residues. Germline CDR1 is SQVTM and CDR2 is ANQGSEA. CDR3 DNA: TGCAGCGTTGAAATGAGGGGGCGAAACACCGGGGAGCTGTTTTTT. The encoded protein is CSVEMRGRNTGELFF.

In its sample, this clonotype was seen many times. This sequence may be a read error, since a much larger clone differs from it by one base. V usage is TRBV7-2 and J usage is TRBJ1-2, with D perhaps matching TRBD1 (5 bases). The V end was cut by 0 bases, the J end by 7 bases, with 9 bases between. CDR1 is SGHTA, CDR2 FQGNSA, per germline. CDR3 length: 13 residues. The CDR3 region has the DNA TGTGCCAGCAGCTTAGCAGGGGCTGGTGGCTACACCTTC. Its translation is CASSLAGAGGYTF.

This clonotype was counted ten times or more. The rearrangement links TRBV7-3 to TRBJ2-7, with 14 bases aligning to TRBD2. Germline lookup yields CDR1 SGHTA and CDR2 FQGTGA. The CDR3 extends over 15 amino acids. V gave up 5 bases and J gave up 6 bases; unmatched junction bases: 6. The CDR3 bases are TGTGCCAGCAGCAAGGGACTAGCGGGAGCCGGCGAGCAGTACTTC. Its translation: CASSKGLAGAGEQYF.